The present entry profiles one TCR beta chain with its context. It lacks a known antigen. No qualities accompany the bases; no much larger clone lies one base away. Each collaborating institution followed its own protocols to collect whole blood in K2EDTA tubes. For TCRbeta analysis, collaborator samples were shipped as frozen whole blood, as isolated PBMCs, or as DNA extracted from either sample type. This entry belongs to a study of blood T cell repertoires in COVID-19 (dated by TCRdb to 2018 to 2021). General notes on the study: Samples from collaborators originated in the United States, Italy and Spain and spanned both the acute and convalescent phases of COVID-19. The prospective study material was composed of cDNA or gDNA derived from T cells, B-cell-depleted T cells, or PBMCs. Subjects who had been exposed to COVID-19, were actively infected with it, or had recovered from it provided the deeply sampled blood TCRbeta repertoires that made up the dataset. The repertoires were released in a freely available public database meant as a resource for research on the immune response to SARS-CoV-2. The samples were drawn from two sources: the first 160 participants of the ongoing ImmuneRACE study, and 1,000 to 1,500 subjects contributed by 6 global collaborators. A de-identified subject ID, COVID-19 status, age in years and sex were almost always included in the sample metadata. HLA class I and class II types, where available, came from metadata supplied by the sample provider rather than from assay-based typing. The research as a whole found: The amount of clinical and demographic metadata varied by source and participant and was provided uncurated.

TCRbeta CDR3 regions were amplified from genomic DNA by means of the immunoSEQ Assay, a bias-controlled multiplex PCR. The authors' analysis ran thus. The number of nucleated cells in each sample was estimated by amplification of reference gene primers within the assay. To quantify the absolute abundance of each unique TCRbeta CDR3 rearrangement, sequence reads were collapsed and filtered. For each sample, productive Simpson clonality was calculated as the square root of Simpson's diversity index over productive rearrangements. As stored in TCRdb, this immuneACCESS dataset retains in-frame rearrangements with V and J assigned. A fraction of the clones does not appear; measured against another copy, unresolved V genes explain less than half of the discrepancy, and the remainder lacks a known reason. The DNA was the basis for D and trimming; V, J and clone size are from that table. The sample table lists 110,000 to 150,000 clones, less than 80% of them with a count of one. Roughly 3.5% of the sample comes from the top ten.

The CDR3 covers 13 residues, taking in both the cysteine and the phenylalanine. The sequence is cut down to CDR3 DNA, 39 bases in frame from base 1. As encoded in the germline V gene, CDR1 is MNHNS while CDR2 is SASEGT. Trimming at the junction amounts to 0 bases on V and 2 bases on J, and the germline ends lie 4 bases apart. The chain is encoded by TRBV6-1 joined to TRBJ1-2; the D gene cannot be resolved reliably. The sequence was obtained from a man in his 60s with acute or convalescent COVID-19. Sequences were obtained from peripheral blood. The CDR3 reads CASSEAENYGYTF. The bases read TGTGCCAGCAGTGAAGCAGAGAACTATGGCTACACCTTC.